The 5 T cell receptor beta chains reported below all come from one sample, sequenced in a study of shared clonotypes between healthy human individuals. Some clones are missing from TCRdb's copy, which holds only in-frame ones; the method was immunoSEQ multiplex PCR. Here the sample spans about 1.4 million clones, roughly 96% being singletons. Sequencing input: naive CD4+ T cells sorted from blood. Described subset: CD45RA+ positively selected. All receptors derive from a man aged 30 to 45 in good health.

With respect to this clone: This sample also contains other DNA sequences that code for the same CDR3. The chain combines TRBV5-1 with TRBJ2-2, with TRBD1 matching 8 bases. The germline gives CDR1 SGHRS, CDR2 YFSETQ. This CDR3 spans 14 amino acids. The junction had 1 base not matched to a gene; V was cut back by 0 bases and J by 6 bases. Here the CDR3 reads CASSLGTGPGELFF. Here the CDR3 DNA reads TGCGCCAGCAGCTTGGGGACAGGGCCCGGGGAGCTGTTTTTT.

This clone was counted once. V and J are TRBV5-1 and TRBJ1-1, with unresolved D. CDR1 and CDR2 from the germline V gene are SGHRS and YFSETQ. Trimming pared 0 bases from V and 1 base from J, leaving 7 bases between. The length of the CDR3 is 14 residues. The CDR3 sequence is CASSLEVQNTEAFF. The DNA for the CDR3 is TGCGCCAGCAGCTTGGAGGTGCAGAACACTGAAGCTTTCTTT.

The V call is TRBV5-1, the J call TRBJ2-7; unclear D gene. This CDR3 comprises 16 residues. Per germline, CDR1 SGHRS and CDR2 YFSETQ. Trimming shortened V by 0 bases and J by 5 bases, and 18 bases separated the two germline ends. CDR3 in DNA: TGCGCCAGCAGCTTGGGGTTGGGTCCAATGCCTAACGAGCAGTACTTC. This encodes CASSLGLGPMPNEQYF.

This chain joins TRBV2 and TRBJ2-7, with 7 bases that match TRBD1. Germline loops: CDR1 SNHLY, CDR2 FYNNEI. The CDR3 has 13 amino acids. Trimming took 6 bases from V and 3 from J; bases not matched to a gene: 5. CDR3 bases: TGTGCCAGCAGCCCGACAGGGTACTACGAGCAGTACTTC. Encoded protein: CASSPTGYYEQYF. The full variable domain, its missing parts supplied by reference TRBV2 and TRBJ2-7, is EPEVTQTPSHQVTQMGQEVILRCVPISNHLYFYWYRQILGQKVEFLVSFYNNEISEKSEIFDDQFSVERPDGSNFTLKIRSTKLEDSAMYFCASSPTGYYEQYFGPGTRLTVT.

The genes are TRBV5-1 and TRBJ2-5; possible D gene TRBD2, 7 bases. CDR3 length: 17 amino acids. CDR1 is SGHRS and CDR2 is YFSETQ in the germline V gene. Trimming removed 0 bases from V and 2 bases from J, with 17 bases in between. Here the CDR3 reads CASSLVNSGGGQETQYF. The CDR3 DNA follows: TGCGCCAGCAGCTTGGTTAATTCGGGGGGCGGTCAAGAGACCCAGTACTTC. The full variable domain, its missing parts supplied by reference TRBV5-1 and TRBJ2-5, is KAGVTQTPRYLIKTRGQQVTLSCSPISGHRSVSWYQQTPGQGLQFLFEYFSETQRNKGNFPGRFSGRQFSNSRSEMNVSTLELGDSALYLCASSLVNSGGGQETQYFGPGTRLLVL.